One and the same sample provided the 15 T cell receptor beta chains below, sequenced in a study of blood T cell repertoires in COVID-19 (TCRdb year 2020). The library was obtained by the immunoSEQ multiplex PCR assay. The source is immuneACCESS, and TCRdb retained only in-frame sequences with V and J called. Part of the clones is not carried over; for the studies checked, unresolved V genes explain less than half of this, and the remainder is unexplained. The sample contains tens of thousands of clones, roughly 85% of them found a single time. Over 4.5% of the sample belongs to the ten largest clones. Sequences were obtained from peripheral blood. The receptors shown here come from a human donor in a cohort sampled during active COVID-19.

CDR3 loop: CASRQNVISGELFF. DNA of the CDR3: TGTGCCAGCAGGCAGAACGTTATATCTGGGGAGCTGTTTTTT. The J gene is TRBJ2-2, the V gene TRBV11-2; the D is unclear. V was pared by 6 bases and J by 8 bases, with 16 bases between. This CDR3 comprises 14 residues. Germline CDR1 reads SGHAT; CDR2 reads FQNNGV.

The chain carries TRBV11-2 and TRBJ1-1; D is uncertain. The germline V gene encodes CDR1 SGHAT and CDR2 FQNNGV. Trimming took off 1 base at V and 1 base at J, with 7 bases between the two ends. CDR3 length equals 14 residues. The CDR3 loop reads CASSLGAPNTEAFF. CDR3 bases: TGTGCCAGCAGCTTAGGGGCCCCGAACACTGAAGCTTTCTTT.

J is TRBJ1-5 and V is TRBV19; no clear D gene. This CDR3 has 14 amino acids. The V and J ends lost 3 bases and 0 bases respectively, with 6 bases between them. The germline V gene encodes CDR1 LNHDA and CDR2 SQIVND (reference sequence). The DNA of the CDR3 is TGTGCCAGTAGTATGGGAGTTAGCAATCAGCCCCAGCATTTT. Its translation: CASSMGVSNQPQHF. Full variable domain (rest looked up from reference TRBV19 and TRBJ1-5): DGGITQSPKYLFRKEGQNVTLSCEQNLNHDAMYWYRQDPGQGLRLIYYSQIVNDFQKGDIAEGYSVSREKKESFPLTVTSAQKNPTAFYLCASSMGVSNQPQHFGDGTRLSIL.

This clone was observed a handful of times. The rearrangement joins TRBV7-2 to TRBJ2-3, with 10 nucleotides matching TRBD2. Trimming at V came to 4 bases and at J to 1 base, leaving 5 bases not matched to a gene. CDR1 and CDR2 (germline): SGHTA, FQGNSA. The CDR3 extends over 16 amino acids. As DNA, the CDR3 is TGTGCCAGCAGCTCGATAGCGGGGGGAGGCACAGATACGCAGTATTTT. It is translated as CASSSIAGGGTDTQYF.

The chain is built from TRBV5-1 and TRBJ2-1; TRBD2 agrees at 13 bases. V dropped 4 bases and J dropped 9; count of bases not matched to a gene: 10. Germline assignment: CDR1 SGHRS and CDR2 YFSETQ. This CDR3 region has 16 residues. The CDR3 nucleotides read TGCGCCAGCAGCCCAGATCGACTAGCGGGGGGATCTGAGCAGTTCTTC. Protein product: CASSPDRLAGGSEQFF.

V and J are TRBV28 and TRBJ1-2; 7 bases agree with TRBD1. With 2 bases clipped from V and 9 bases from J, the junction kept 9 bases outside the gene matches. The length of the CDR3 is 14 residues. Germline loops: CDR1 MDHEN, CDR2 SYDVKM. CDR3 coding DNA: TGTGCCAGCAGTTTACCCCAGGGGGTTAGAAGCTACACCTTC. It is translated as CASSLPQGVRSYTF.

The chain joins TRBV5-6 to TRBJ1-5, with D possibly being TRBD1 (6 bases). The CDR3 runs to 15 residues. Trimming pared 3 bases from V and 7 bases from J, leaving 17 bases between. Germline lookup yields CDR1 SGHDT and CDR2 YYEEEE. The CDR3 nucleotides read TGTGCCAGCAGCTCGAGAGGGGGATCCAAACAGCCCCAGCATTTT. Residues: CASSSRGGSKQPQHF.

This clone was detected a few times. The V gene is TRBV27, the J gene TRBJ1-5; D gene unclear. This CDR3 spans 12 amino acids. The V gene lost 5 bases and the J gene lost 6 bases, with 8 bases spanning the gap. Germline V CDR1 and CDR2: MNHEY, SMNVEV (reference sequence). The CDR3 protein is CASSPPGQPQHF. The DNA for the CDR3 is TGTGCCAGCAGTCCCCCCGGTCAGCCCCAGCATTTT.

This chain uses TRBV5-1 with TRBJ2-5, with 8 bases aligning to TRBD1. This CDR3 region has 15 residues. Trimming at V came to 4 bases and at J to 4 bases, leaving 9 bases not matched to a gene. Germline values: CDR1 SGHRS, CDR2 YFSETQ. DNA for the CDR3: TGCGCCAGCAGCCGGACAGGGTTCGATGTAGAGACCCAGTACTTC. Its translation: CASSRTGFDVETQYF.

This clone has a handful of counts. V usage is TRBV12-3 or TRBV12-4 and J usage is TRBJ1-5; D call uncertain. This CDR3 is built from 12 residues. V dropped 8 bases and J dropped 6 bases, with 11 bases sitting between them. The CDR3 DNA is TGTGCCAGCGGCATTGGGCGTCAGCCCCAGCATTTT. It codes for CASGIGRQPQHF.

CDR3 protein: CASSLFPAGQANTEAFF. CDR3 in DNA: TGTGCCAGCAGCTTATTCCCCGCGGGACAGGCGAACACTGAAGCTTTCTTT. V is TRBV7-3 and J is TRBJ1-1; 8 bases map to TRBD1. This CDR3 region has 17 residues. CDR1 is SGHTA, CDR2 FQGTGA, per germline. Trimming cost V 2 bases and J 1 base; bases outside gene matches: 9. Supplemented by reference TRBV7-3 and TRBJ1-1, the full variable domain reads GAGVSQTPSNKVTEKGKYVELRCDPISGHTALYWYRQSLGQGPEFLIYFQGTGAADDSGLPNDRFFAVRPEGSVSTLKIQRTERGDSAVYLCASSLFPAGQANTEAFFGQGTRLTVV.

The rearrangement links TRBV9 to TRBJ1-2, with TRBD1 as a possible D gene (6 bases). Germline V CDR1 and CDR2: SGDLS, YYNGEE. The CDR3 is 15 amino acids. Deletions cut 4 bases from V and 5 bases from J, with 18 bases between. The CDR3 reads CASSPGGGGGYGYTF. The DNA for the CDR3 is TGTGCCAGCAGCCCTGGGGGTGGGGGCGGGTATGGCTACACCTTC.

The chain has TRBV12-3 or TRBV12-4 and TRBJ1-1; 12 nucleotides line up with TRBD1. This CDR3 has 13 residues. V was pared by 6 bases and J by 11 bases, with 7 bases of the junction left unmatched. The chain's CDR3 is CASRGTGGRDAFF. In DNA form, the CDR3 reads TGTGCCAGCAGGGGGACAGGGGGCCGCGACGCTTTCTTT.

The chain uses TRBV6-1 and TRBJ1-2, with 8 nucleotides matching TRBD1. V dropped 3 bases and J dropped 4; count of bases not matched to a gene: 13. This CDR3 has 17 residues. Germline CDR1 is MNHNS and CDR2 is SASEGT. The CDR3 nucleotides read TGTGCCAGCAGTGACCTCGGACAGGGTCGGGCGTCCTATGGCTACACCTTC. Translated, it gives CASSDLGQGRASYGYTF.

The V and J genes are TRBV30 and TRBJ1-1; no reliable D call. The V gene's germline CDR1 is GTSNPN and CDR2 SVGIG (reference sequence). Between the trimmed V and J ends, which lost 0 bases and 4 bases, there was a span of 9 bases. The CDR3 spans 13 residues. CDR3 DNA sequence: TGTGCCTGGAGTGTAGGAGTGGCCACTGAAGCTTTCTTT. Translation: CAWSVGVATEAFF.